The next 32 T cell receptor beta chains were all read from a single sample in a study of cytomegalovirus exposure and HLA in healthy donors. The method was immunoSEQ multiplex PCR; TCRdb's version includes in-frame clones alone and lacks a portion of them. This repertoire shows some 78,000 clones, less than 96% found once; its top ten account for roughly 1.6%. What was sequenced was PBMCs. The receptors stem from a man aged 18-30 years in good health and CMV-seropositive.

V usage is TRBV4-1 and J usage is TRBJ2-6; 10 positions agree with TRBD1. The CDR3 has 18 residues. Looked up from germline, CDR1 is MGHRA and CDR2 is YSYEKL. V trimming: 5 bases; J trimming: 3 bases; junction bases outside the gene matches: 10. The CDR3 DNA sequence: TGCGCCAGCAGCTTTCCGGGACAGGGGATGAGTGGGGCCAACGTCCTGACTTTC. Translation gives CASSFPGQGMSGANVLTF.

In DNA form, the CDR3 reads TGTGCCAGCAGCTCATTGACAGGGTATGGCTACACCTTC. Amino acids: CASSSLTGYGYTF. The chain uses TRBV7-9 and TRBJ1-2, with 7 bases identical to TRBD1. V shed 4 bases, J shed 5 bases, and the junction held 4 bases outside the gene matches. CDR1 and CDR2 (germline): SEHNR, FQNEAQ (reference sequence). The CDR3 extends over 13 amino acids.

V is TRBV29-1 and J is TRBJ1-5, with D tentatively TRBD1 (6 bases). The CDR3 sequence is 14 residues long. V was shortened by 7 bases and J by 1 base, with 14 bases between the two germline ends. The germline V gene has CDR1 SQVTM and CDR2 ANQGSEA. The CDR3 here is CSAGGQGSNQPQHF. In DNA, the CDR3 is TGCAGCGCGGGGGGGCAGGGCAGCAATCAGCCCCAGCATTTT. Complete variable domain (other parts from reference TRBV29-1 and TRBJ1-5): SAVISQKPSRDICQRGTSLTIQCQVDSQVTMMFWYRQQPGQSLTLIATANQGSEATYESGFVIDKFPISRPNLTFSTLTVSNMSPEDSSIYLCSAGGQGSNQPQHFGDGTRLSIL.

The chain links TRBV28 to TRBJ2-7; D ambiguous. This CDR3 region has 13 residues. V lost 2 bases, J lost 9 bases, and 14 bases lay in between. Per the germline V gene, CDR1 is MDHEN and CDR2 is SYDVKM. CDR3 protein: CASSLATRIRQYF. The CDR3 DNA is TGTGCCAGCAGTTTAGCTACCAGGATCCGGCAGTACTTC. The entire variable domain, with the rest obtained from reference TRBV28 and TRBJ2-7, is as follows: DVKVTQSSRYLVKRTGEKVFLECVQDMDHENMFWYRQDPGLGLRLIYFSYDVKMKEKGDIPEGYSVSREKKERFSLILESASTNQTSMYLCASSLATRIRQYFGPGTRLTVT.

V is TRBV7-9 and J is TRBJ2-7; 7 bases align to TRBD1. Germline loops: CDR1 SEHNR, CDR2 FQNEAQ (reference sequence). This CDR3 comprises 16 residues. Trimming removed 5 bases from V and 0 bases from J; junction bases left unmatched: 10. The CDR3: CASSHLKGASSYEQYF. As DNA, the CDR3 is TGTGCCAGCAGCCACCTTAAGGGGGCTAGCTCCTACGAGCAGTACTTC.

This chain links TRBV7-2 with TRBJ2-3; 11 nucleotides match TRBD2. The trim removed 7 bases at V and 6 bases at J, leaving 9 bases unmatched. Germline assignment: CDR1 SGHTA and CDR2 FQGNSA. The CDR3 sequence is 15 residues long. This CDR3 is CASKPTSGSLDTQYF. The CDR3, as DNA: TGTGCCAGCAAGCCAACTAGCGGGAGCTTGGATACGCAGTATTTT. Full variable domain (missing parts from reference TRBV7-2 and TRBJ2-3): GAGVSQSPSNKVTEKGKDVELRCDPISGHTALYWYRQSLGQGLEFLIYFQGNSAPDKSGLPSDRFSAERTGGSVSTLTIQRTQQEDSAVYLCASKPTSGSLDTQYFGPGTRLTVL.

This clone was observed once. The chain uses TRBV5-4 and TRBJ2-3, with a possible D match to TRBD2 (7 bases). Trimming took 1 base from V and 7 from J, leaving 10 bases between them. Germline V gene data show CDR1 as SGHNT and CDR2 as YYREEE (reference sequence). There are 13 residues in the CDR3. CDR3 sequence (DNA): TGTGCCAGCAGCTTGTGGGGGGGCCATACGCAGTATTTT. Amino acids: CASSLWGGHTQYF.

This chain connects TRBV2 to TRBJ1-3, with 8 bases aligning to TRBD1. Germline V gene data show CDR1 as SNHLY and CDR2 as FYNNEI. V lost 3 bases and J lost 3; bases outside the gene matches: 7. The CDR3 consists of 16 residues. The CDR3 DNA sequence: TGTGCCAGCAGTGAGGGCAGGGGGCGCGTTGGAAACACCATATATTTT. Translating it yields CASSEGRGRVGNTIYF.

The chain employs TRBV11-2 and TRBJ2-7, with a weak D call TRBD1 (6 bases). V was pared by 1 base and J by 3 bases, with 13 bases between. Per germline, CDR1 SGHAT and CDR2 FQNNGV. This CDR3 comprises 15 residues. The CDR3 DNA sequence: TGTGCCAGCAGCTTAGGTCTGGGGACACTCTACGAGCAGTACTTC. Amino acids: CASSLGLGTLYEQYF.

The chain is built from TRBV27 and TRBJ1-1; TRBD1 is a possible D gene (6 bases). The length of the CDR3 is 14 residues. Trimming stripped 7 bases from V and 11 bases from J, with 23 bases between. From germline, CDR1 is MNHEY and CDR2 SMNVEV (reference sequence). CDR3 loop: CASTIRGGGSKAFF. As DNA, the CDR3 is TGTGCCAGCACCATCAGAGGGGGGGGTTCCAAGGCTTTCTTT.

The V gene is TRBV2, the J gene TRBJ2-3; 13 positions agree with TRBD2. CDR3 size: 16 residues. The trim removed 4 bases at V and 3 bases at J, leaving 4 bases unmatched. The germline V gene encodes CDR1 SNHLY and CDR2 FYNNEI. CDR3 DNA sequence: TGTGCCAGCAGTGCAGGACTAGCGGGAGCAACAGATACGCAGTATTTT. This codes for CASSAGLAGATDTQYF.

The chain recombines TRBV27 with TRBJ1-6; 9 bases match TRBD1. V was clipped by 3 bases and J by 10 bases; unmatched bases: 7. From germline, CDR1 is MNHEY and CDR2 SMNVEV (reference sequence). The CDR3 spans 15 residues. The CDR3 loop reads CASSFRDRAVSPLHF. In DNA, the CDR3 is TGTGCCAGCAGTTTCCGGGACAGGGCTGTGTCACCCCTCCACTTT.

The chain links TRBV5-1 to TRBJ2-5; a weak D match, TRBD1 (6 bases). The germline V gene has CDR1 SGHRS and CDR2 YFSETQ. There are 20 residues in the CDR3. The V end was cut by 1 base, the J end by 5 bases, with 30 bases between. The DNA for the CDR3 is TGCGCCAGCAGCTTGAAAAAAATTCAAGCCACAGGGAGAAGGACGGAGACCCAGTACTTC. Residues: CASSLKKIQATGRRTETQYF.

This CDR3 reads CASSLISAQGANEQFF. The CDR3, as DNA: TGTGCCAGCAGCTTGATCTCTGCGCAGGGGGCGAATGAGCAGTTCTTC. The chain uses TRBV5-4 and TRBJ2-1; 8 bases match TRBD1. The CDR3 contains 16 residues. Per germline, CDR1 SGHNT and CDR2 YYREEE (reference sequence). V trimming: 1 base; J trimming: 7 bases; junction bases outside the gene matches: 10.

The chain carries TRBV7-6 and TRBJ2-1; D might be TRBD2 (6 bases). Between the trimmed V and J ends, which lost 4 bases and 9 bases, there was a span of 16 bases. The CDR3 extends over 14 amino acids. CDR1 is SGHVS, CDR2 FNYEAQ, per germline. The CDR3 DNA reads TGTGCCAGCAGCTCGACGGGGCGGGACGGTGAGCAGTTCTTC. This translates into CASSSTGRDGEQFF.

This clone was counted only a few times. J is TRBJ1-3 and V is TRBV5-5, with a weak D call TRBD1 (5 bases). The CDR3 runs 17 residues. Germline CDR1 reads SGHKS; CDR2 reads YYEKEE (reference sequence). V lost 6 bases and J lost 3, with 22 bases in between. This chain's CDR3 is CASTRAELRASGNTIYF. The CDR3 DNA follows: TGTGCCAGCACCCGGGCAGAACTCAGGGCGAGTGGAAACACCATATATTTT. Complete variable domain (other parts from reference TRBV5-5 and TRBJ1-3): DAGVTQSPTHLIKTRGQQVTLRCSPISGHKSVSWYQQVLGQGPQFIFQYYEKEERGRGNFPDRFSARQFPNYSSELNVNALLLGDSALYLCASTRAELRASGNTIYFGEGSWLTVV.

V gene TRBV5-4 combines with J gene TRBJ2-7; unclear D gene. The CDR3 spans 12 residues. The germline CDR1 and CDR2 sequences are SGHNT and YYREEE (reference sequence). Trimming took off 2 bases at V and 5 bases at J, with 8 bases between the two ends. The CDR3 DNA reads as TGTGCCAGCAGCTTAACGGTCGACGAGCAGTACTTC. Translated: CASSLTVDEQYF. Using reference TRBV5-4 and TRBJ2-7 for the parts outside the CDR3, the full variable domain is ETGVTQSPTHLIKTRGQQVTLRCSSQSGHNTVSWYQQALGQGPQFIFQYYREEENGRGNFPPRFSGLQFPNYSSELNVNALELDDSALYLCASSLTVDEQYFGPGTRLTVT.

V gene TRBV29-1 combines with J gene TRBJ1-2; D unresolved. Trimming left V 5 bases short and J 8 bases short, with 24 bases between. CDR1 SQVTM and CDR2 ANQGSEA come from the germline V gene. The CDR3 extends over 15 amino acids. The CDR3, as DNA: TGCAGCGTTCTACCCCGCCTCGCCTCGGGTCGGGGCTACACCTTC. Translated: CSVLPRLASGRGYTF.

The CDR3 spells CASSSGTSGLSYEQYF. CDR3 nucleotide sequence: TGTGCCAGCAGCTCTGGGACTAGCGGTCTTTCCTACGAGCAGTACTTC. The chain combines TRBV7-9 with TRBJ2-7; 11 nucleotides align to TRBD2. The CDR3 is 16 residues long. Germline V gene lookup returns CDR1 SEHNR and CDR2 FQNEAQ (reference sequence). V trimming: 4 bases; J trimming: 1 base; junction bases outside the gene matches: 6.

This rearrangement joins TRBV5-1 to TRBJ2-2; D perhaps matches TRBD1 (5 bases). The ends were cut back, 4 bases at V and 5 bases at J, with 24 bases in the middle. The germline V gene has CDR1 SGHRS and CDR2 YFSETQ. CDR3 size: 18 residues. The CDR3 DNA reads as TGCGCCAGCAGCCCCAGGCAGGGCTTATTCCCGTTAACCGGGGAGCTGTTTTTT. Protein: CASSPRQGLFPLTGELFF.

The CDR3 protein is CASSLGGRGRGEAFF. The CDR3 bases are TGTGCCAGCAGCTTAGGAGGCAGGGGGCGAGGTGAAGCTTTCTTT. The chain couples TRBV11-2 to TRBJ1-1; 8 nucleotides match TRBD1. Trimming took 1 base from V and 7 from J; bases not matched to a gene: 8. This CDR3 comprises 15 residues. CDR1 is SGHAT and CDR2 is FQNNGV in the germline V gene.

The V call is TRBV9, the J call TRBJ2-3; 9 nucleotides line up with TRBD1. This CDR3 region has 16 residues. Germline V gene sequence: CDR1 SGDLS, CDR2 YYNGEE. V was clipped by 4 bases and J by 1 base; unmatched bases: 7. The CDR3 coding sequence is TGTGCCAGCAGCTTGAGGGGGGACAGGGGCACAGATACGCAGTATTTT. As protein: CASSLRGDRGTDTQYF.

V and J are TRBV19 and TRBJ2-3; tentative D call: TRBD1 (5 bases). The V end lost 7 bases, the J end lost 4 bases, and 15 bases lay between the germline ends. The length of the CDR3 is 14 residues. Germline V lookup: CDR1 LNHDA, CDR2 SQIVND (reference sequence). The CDR3: CASTADPRADTQYF. The CDR3 DNA reads as TGTGCCAGTACCGCGGACCCCAGGGCAGATACGCAGTATTTT. Variable domain in full (rest from reference TRBV19 and TRBJ2-3): DGGITQSPKYLFRKEGQNVTLSCEQNLNHDAMYWYRQDPGQGLRLIYYSQIVNDFQKGDIAEGYSVSREKKESFPLTVTSAQKNPTAFYLCASTADPRADTQYFGPGTRLTVL.

This clone was seen a single time. The chain uses TRBV14 and TRBJ2-7, with 10 bases identical to TRBD2. The trim removed 5 bases at V and 6 bases at J, leaving 13 bases unmatched. In germline, CDR1 is SGHDN, CDR2 FVKESK. The CDR3 sequence is 16 residues long. The DNA for the CDR3 is TGTGCCAGCAGCACGATCGGTAGCGGGAGGTCCCTCGAGCAGTACTTC. Translation gives CASSTIGSGRSLEQYF. The variable domain in full, with the rest retrieved from reference TRBV14 and TRBJ2-7, is EAGVTQFPSHSVIEKGQTVTLRCDPISGHDNLYWYRRVMGKEIKFLLHFVKESKQDESGMPNNRFLAERTGGTYSTLKVQPAELEDSGVYFCASSTIGSGRSLEQYFGPGTRLTVT.

The chain is built from TRBV18 and TRBJ1-1; D gene uncertain. The CDR3 is 15 residues long. V lost 3 bases and J 3 bases, leaving 14 bases between the germline ends. Germline CDR1 KGHSH, CDR2 LQKENI. The CDR3 loop reads CASSPIARGDTEAFF. Here the CDR3 DNA reads TGTGCCAGCTCACCTATCGCACGGGGAGACACTGAAGCTTTCTTT.

V and J are TRBV5-1 and TRBJ2-7; TRBD2 matches 7 bases. Germline CDR1 SGHRS, CDR2 YFSETQ. This CDR3 comprises 13 residues. J gave up 4 bases and V 0 bases, and 1 base lay outside the gene matches. The CDR3 DNA sequence: TGCGCCAGCAGCTTGGGTAGCGGGTACGAGCAGTACTTC. It codes for CASSLGSGYEQYF.

V usage is TRBV29-1 and J usage is TRBJ1-1; D remains unclear. The germline V gene encodes CDR1 SQVTM and CDR2 ANQGSEA. This CDR3 comprises 11 residues. V shed 3 bases and J shed 6 bases, with 8 bases lying between them. The DNA of the CDR3 is TGCAGCGTTGAGTTGGCAGCTGAAGCTTTCTTT. Translating gives CSVELAAEAFF.

This sequence joins TRBV6-1 and TRBJ2-1; D not resolved. V lost 4 bases and J 1 base, leaving 11 bases between the germline ends. The CDR3 loop spans 15 amino acids. Looked up from germline, CDR1 is MNHNS and CDR2 is SASEGT. CDR3 in DNA: TGTGCCAGCAGTGGATCCCGCCGGTCCTACAATGAGCAGTTCTTC. Its translation: CASSGSRRSYNEQFF.

The CDR3, as DNA: TGTGCCAGCAGTCTAGAACCTTTAGACAGGGAGAAGCAGTACTTC. Its translation: CASSLEPLDREKQYF. The V call is TRBV6-5, the J call TRBJ2-7; 7 bases are a match to TRBD1. CDR1 MNHEY and CDR2 SVGAGI come from the germline V gene. The J segment lost 8 bases and the V segment lost 5 bases, leaving 15 bases of the junction unmatched. The CDR3 spans 15 residues.

This clone has a single count. The genes are TRBV5-1 and TRBJ1-2, with 8 bases lining up with TRBD1. The V and J ends lost 0 bases and 0 bases, in that order; junction bases with no gene match: 1. The germline V gene has CDR1 SGHRS and CDR2 YFSETQ. CDR3 size: 15 residues. This CDR3 reads CASSLGTGPNYGYTF. CDR3 in DNA: TGCGCCAGCAGCTTGGGGACAGGGCCTAACTATGGCTACACCTTC. Together with reference TRBV5-1 and TRBJ1-2, the CDR3 gives the full variable domain: KAGVTQTPRYLIKTRGQQVTLSCSPISGHRSVSWYQQTPGQGLQFLFEYFSETQRNKGNFPGRFSGRQFSNSRSEMNVSTLELGDSALYLCASSLGTGPNYGYTFGSGTRLTVV.

CDR3 region: CASSLGQGGEKLFF. DNA of the CDR3: TGTGCCAGCAGTTTAGGACAGGGGGGAGAAAAACTGTTTTTT. The chain uses TRBV28 and TRBJ1-4; 10 bases agree with TRBD1. Germline V gene lookup returns CDR1 MDHEN and CDR2 SYDVKM. CDR3 length: 14 amino acids. J was trimmed by 8 bases and V by 2 bases; bases with no gene match: 2.

The chain links TRBV30 to TRBJ1-5; 9 bases are a match to TRBD1. CDR1 is GTSNPN, CDR2 SVGIG, per germline (reference sequence). This CDR3 is built from 16 residues. With 3 bases clipped from V and 3 bases from J, the junction kept 9 bases outside the gene matches. CDR3 nucleotide sequence: TGTGCCTGGAGCGGGGGGGGGACAGGGTACAATCAGCCCCAGCATTTT. Protein sequence: CAWSGGGTGYNQPQHF.